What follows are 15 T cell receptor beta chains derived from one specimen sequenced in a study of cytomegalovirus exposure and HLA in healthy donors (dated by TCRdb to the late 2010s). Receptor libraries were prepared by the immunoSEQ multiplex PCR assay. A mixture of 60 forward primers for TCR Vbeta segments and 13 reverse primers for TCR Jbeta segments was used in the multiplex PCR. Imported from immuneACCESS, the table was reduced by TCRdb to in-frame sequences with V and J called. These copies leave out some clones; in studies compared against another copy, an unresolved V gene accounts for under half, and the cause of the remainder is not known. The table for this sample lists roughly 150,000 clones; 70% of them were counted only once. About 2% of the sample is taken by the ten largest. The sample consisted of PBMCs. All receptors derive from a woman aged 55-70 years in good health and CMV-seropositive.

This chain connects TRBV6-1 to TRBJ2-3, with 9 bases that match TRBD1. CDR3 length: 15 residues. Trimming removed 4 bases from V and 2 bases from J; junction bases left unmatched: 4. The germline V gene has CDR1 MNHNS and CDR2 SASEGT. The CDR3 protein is CASSGTGALTDTQYF. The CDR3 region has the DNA TGTGCCAGCAGTGGGACAGGGGCCCTCACAGATACGCAGTATTTT.

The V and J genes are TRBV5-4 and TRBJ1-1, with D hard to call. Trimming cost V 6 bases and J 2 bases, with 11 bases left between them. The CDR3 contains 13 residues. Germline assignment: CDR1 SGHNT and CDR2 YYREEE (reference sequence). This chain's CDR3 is CASNSNINTEAFF. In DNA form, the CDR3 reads TGTGCCAGCAACAGTAATATAAACACTGAAGCTTTCTTT.

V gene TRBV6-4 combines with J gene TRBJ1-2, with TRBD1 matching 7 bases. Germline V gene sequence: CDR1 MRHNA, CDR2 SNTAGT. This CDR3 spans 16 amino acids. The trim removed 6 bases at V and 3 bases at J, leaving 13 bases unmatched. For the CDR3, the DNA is TGTGCCAGCAGCCAGACAGGGAATTCTCAGCACTATGGCTACACCTTC. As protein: CASSQTGNSQHYGYTF.

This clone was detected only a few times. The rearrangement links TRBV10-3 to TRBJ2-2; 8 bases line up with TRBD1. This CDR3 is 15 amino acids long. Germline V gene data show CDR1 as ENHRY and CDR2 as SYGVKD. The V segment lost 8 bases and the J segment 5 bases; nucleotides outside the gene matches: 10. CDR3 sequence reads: CAIGYGQGRTGELFF. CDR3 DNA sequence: TGTGCCATCGGATATGGACAGGGTCGAACCGGGGAGCTGTTTTTT.

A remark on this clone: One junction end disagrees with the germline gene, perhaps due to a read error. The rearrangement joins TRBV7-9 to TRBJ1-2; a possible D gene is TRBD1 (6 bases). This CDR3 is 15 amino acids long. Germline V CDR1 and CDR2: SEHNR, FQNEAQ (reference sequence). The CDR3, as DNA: TGTGCCAGCAGATTAGAGGCAGGGGATAACTATGGCTACACCTTC. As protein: CASRLEAGDNYGYTF.

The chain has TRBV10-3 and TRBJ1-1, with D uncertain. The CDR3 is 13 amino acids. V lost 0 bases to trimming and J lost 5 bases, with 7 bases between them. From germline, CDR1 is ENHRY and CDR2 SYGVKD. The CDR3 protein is CAISESIQTEAFF. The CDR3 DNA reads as TGTGCCATCAGTGAGTCGATACAGACTGAAGCTTTCTTT.

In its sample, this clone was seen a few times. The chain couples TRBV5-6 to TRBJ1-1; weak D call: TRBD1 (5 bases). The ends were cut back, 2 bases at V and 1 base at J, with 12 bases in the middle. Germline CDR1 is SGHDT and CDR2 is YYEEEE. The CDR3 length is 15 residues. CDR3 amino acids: CASSFSPGKNTEAFF. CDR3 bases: TGTGCCAGCAGCTTTTCGCCAGGGAAGAACACTGAAGCTTTCTTT.

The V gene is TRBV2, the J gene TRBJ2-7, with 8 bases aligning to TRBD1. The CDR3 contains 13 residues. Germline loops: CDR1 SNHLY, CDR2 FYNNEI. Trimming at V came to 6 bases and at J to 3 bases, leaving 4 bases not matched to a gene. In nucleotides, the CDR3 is TGTGCCAGCAGCGCGGGACAGGACTACGAGCAGTACTTC. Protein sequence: CASSAGQDYEQYF.

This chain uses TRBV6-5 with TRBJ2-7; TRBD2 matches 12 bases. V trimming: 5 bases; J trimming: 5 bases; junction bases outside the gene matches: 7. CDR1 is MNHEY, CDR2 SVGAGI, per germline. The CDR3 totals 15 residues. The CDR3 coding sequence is TGTGCCAGCAGTCACTTGACTAGCGGGAGCCACGAGCAGTACTTC. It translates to CASSHLTSGSHEQYF.

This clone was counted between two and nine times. CDR3 DNA sequence: TGTGCCAGCAGCCTGAGGACAGGGGTGGAGTGGTCTAGCAATCAGCCCCAGCATTTT. It encodes CASSLRTGVEWSSNQPQHF. The V gene is TRBV5-6, the J gene TRBJ1-5; 9 bases agree with TRBD1. The CDR3 has 19 residues. Per germline, CDR1 SGHDT and CDR2 YYEEEE. The V gene end was trimmed by 4 bases and the J gene end by 0 bases; junction bases not matched to a gene: 14.

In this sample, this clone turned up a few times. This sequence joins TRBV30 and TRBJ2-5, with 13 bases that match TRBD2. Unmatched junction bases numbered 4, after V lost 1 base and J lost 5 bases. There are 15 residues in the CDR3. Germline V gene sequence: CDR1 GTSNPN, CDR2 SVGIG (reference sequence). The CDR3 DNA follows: TGTGCCTGGAGTGAGGGGACTAGCGGGAAGGAGACCCAGTACTTC. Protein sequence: CAWSEGTSGKETQYF.

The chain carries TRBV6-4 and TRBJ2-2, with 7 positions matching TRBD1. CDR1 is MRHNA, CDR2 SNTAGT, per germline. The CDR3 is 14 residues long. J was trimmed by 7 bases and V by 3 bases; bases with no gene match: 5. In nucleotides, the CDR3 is TGTGCCAGCAGTGATCAGACAGGGCACGGGGAGCTGTTTTTT. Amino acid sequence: CASSDQTGHGELFF.

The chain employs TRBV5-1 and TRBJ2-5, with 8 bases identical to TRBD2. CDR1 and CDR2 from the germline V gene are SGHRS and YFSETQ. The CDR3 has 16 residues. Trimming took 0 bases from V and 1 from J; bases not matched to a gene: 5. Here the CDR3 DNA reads TGCGCCAGCAGCTTGGCCTTCGGGAGGGCCCAAGAGACCCAGTACTTC. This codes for CASSLAFGRAQETQYF.

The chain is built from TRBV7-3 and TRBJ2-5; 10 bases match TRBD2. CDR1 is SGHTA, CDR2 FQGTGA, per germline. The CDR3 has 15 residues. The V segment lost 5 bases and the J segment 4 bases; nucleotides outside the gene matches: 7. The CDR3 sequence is CASSDGTSEGETQYF. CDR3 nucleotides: TGTGCCAGCAGCGACGGGACTAGCGAAGGAGAGACCCAGTACTTC.

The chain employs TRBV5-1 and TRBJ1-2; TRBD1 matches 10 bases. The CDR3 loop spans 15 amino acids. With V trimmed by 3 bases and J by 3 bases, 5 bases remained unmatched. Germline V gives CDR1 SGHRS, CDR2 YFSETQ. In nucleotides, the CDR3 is TGCGCCAGCAGCTCCTCGACAGGGGGCCACTATGGCTACACCTTC. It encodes CASSSSTGGHYGYTF.